This paragraph reports one TCR beta chain. Method: immunoSEQ multiplex PCR; TCRdb's copy keeps in-frame clones and lacks some. The sample holds 700,000 or so clones, 80% to 90% seen once. The data originate from a study of shared T cell receptors in the human thymus. A further study also used this sample, focusing on human thymus T cells. Per that study: Infants served as donors; they were healthy and Finnish and were having corrective surgery for congenital heart defects. Resections obtained during corrective heart surgery supplied the thymus tissue. Related research has reported that thymic repertoires overlap highly among unrelated individuals.

The TCR comes from a girl less than two years old with a congenital heart defect. Material: thymocytes.

The CDR3 loop reads CASTSDNLNQPQHF. Here the CDR3 DNA reads TGTGCCAGTACATCGGACAATCTAAATCAGCCCCAGCATTTT. The rearrangement joins TRBV19 to TRBJ1-5; D is perhaps TRBD1 (5 bases). Germline CDR1 reads LNHDA; CDR2 reads SQIVND (reference sequence). The length of the CDR3 is 14 residues. V was cut by 7 bases and J by 4 bases, with 14 bases left in between.